The rows below give T cell receptor beta chains drawn from one sample of a study of blood T cells in healthy people across ages. A single record per CDR3 protein comes from TCRdb applying MiXCR to the 5' RACE reads. Counted here are hundreds of thousands of distinct CDR3 sequences, about 42% occurring once; the ten biggest clones make up roughly 18%. The sample was blood. These receptors all come from a man aged 60 to 69 in good health. Each CDR3 is given with its conserved first and last residue. A D gene is named only where the DNA matches it firmly. Not all rows give a size; the values are once, few, many and, for expanded clones, a class.

NA	TRBV4-1	TRBJ2-1	TRBD2	CASSQDQLTGGYNEQFF	TGCGCCAGCAGCCAAGATCAATTGACGGGGGGGTACAATGAGCAGTTCTTC
few	TRBV24-1	TRBJ2-5	TRBD1	CATSHRGSAQETQYF	TGTGCCACCAGCCACAGGGGATCGGCACAAGAGACCCAGTACTTC
NA	TRBV7-9	TRBJ2-3	NA	CASSLAGVDTQYF	TGTGCCAGCAGCTTAGCGGGGGTCGATACGCAGTATTTT
NA	TRBV19	TRBJ2-1	TRBD1	CASRRGPETYNEQFF	TGTGCCAGTAGGAGGGGGCCCGAAACCTACAATGAGCAGTTCTTC
few	TRBV6-5	TRBJ2-1	TRBD2	CASSYGGGGEQFF	TGTGCCAGCAGTTACGGCGGGGGTGGTGAGCAGTTCTTC
NA	TRBV12-3/TRBV12-4	TRBJ2-1	NA	CASSFPGARNNEQFF	TGTGCCAGCAGTTTCCCGGGGGCGAGAAACAATGAGCAGTTCTTC
many	TRBV5-1	TRBJ2-7	NA	CASRLASDIYEQYF	TGCGCCAGCAGGCTTGCTTCAGATATCTACGAGCAGTACTTC
NA	TRBV5-6	TRBJ1-5	NA	CASSPGWNQPQHF	TGTGCCAGCAGCCCCGGATGGAATCAGCCCCAGCATTTT
once	TRBV12-5	TRBJ2-1	TRBD2	CASAIAGYYNDQFF	TGTGCTAGCGCTATAGCGGGATACTACAATGATCAGTTCTTC
NA	TRBV9	TRBJ1-2	NA	CASSAGRLRGYTF	TGTGCCAGCAGTGCCGGACGGTTGAGGGGCTACACCTTC
many	TRBV29-1	TRBJ1-5	NA	CSVGGSNQPQHF	TGCAGCGTTGGGGGTAGCAATCAGCCCCAGCATTTT
NA	TRBV7-9	TRBJ2-5	TRBD2	CASRGREETQYF	TGTGCCAGCAGGGGGAGGGAGGAGACCCAGTACTTC
NA	TRBV6-2/TRBV6-3	TRBJ2-4	TRBD2	CANSYISGLIHGEQYF	TGTGCCAACAGTTACATTTCGGGACTAATCCACGGGGAGCAGTACTTC
NA	TRBV15	TRBJ2-3	TRBD2	CATSRGGLVGTDTQYF	TGTGCCACCAGCAGAGGGGGACTAGTGGGTACAGATACGCAGTATTTT
NA	TRBV6-5	TRBJ1-3	NA	CASSSLTDSSGNTIYF	TGTGCCAGCAGTTCCTTGACAGACAGCTCTGGAAACACCATATATTTT
NA	TRBV7-9	TRBJ2-5	NA	CASSLRDRDQETQYF	TGTGCCAGCAGCTTACGTGACAGAGACCAAGAGACCCAGTACTTC
NA	TRBV7-9	TRBJ1-1	TRBD1	CASSLPGQEAFF	TGTGCCAGCAGCTTACCGGGACAGGAAGCTTTCTTT
NA	TRBV9	TRBJ2-7	TRBD1	CASSGGQAQETQYF	TGTGCCAGCAGCGGCGGACAGGCTCAAGAGACTCAGTACTTC
few	TRBV20-1	TRBJ2-1	TRBD2	CSAFSGGARNEQFF	TGCAGTGCTTTTAGCGGGGGGGCGAGGAATGAGCAGTTCTTC
NA	TRBV5-1	TRBJ2-5	NA	CASSSHLETQYF	TGCGCCAGCAGCAGTCACCTAGAGACCCAGTACTTC
few	TRBV5-5	TRBJ1-1	NA	CASSPTMDRQYTEAFF	TGTGCCAGCAGCCCTACGATGGACAGACAATACACTGAAGCTTTCTTT
few	TRBV5-6	TRBJ1-4	TRBD1	CASSPPGTGRGEKLFF	TGTGCCAGCAGCCCCCCCGGGACAGGGCGGGGAGAAAAACTGTTTTTT
few	TRBV27	TRBJ2-1	NA	CASSWSNRNEQFF	TGTGCCAGCAGTTGGTCGAATAGGAATGAGCAGTTCTTC
NA	TRBV27	TRBJ2-3	TRBD2	CASASAAGGTQYF	TGTGCCAGCGCATCCGCCGCGGGGGGTACGCAGTATTTT
NA	TRBV10-3	TRBJ1-1	NA	CAISPRTAYMNTEAFF	TGTGCCATCAGTCCTCGGACAGCGTACATGAACACTGAAGCTTTCTTT
few	TRBV7-2	TRBJ2-7	TRBD1	CASSRNRGPVEQYF	TGTGCCAGCAGCCGGAACAGGGGCCCCGTCGAGCAGTACTTC
NA	TRBV6-5	TRBJ2-7	NA	CASSYGGIYEQYF	TGTGCCAGCAGTTATGGAGGGATCTACGAGCAGTACTTC
NA	TRBV6-5	TRBJ1-2	TRBD1	CASGDRVACGYTF	TGTGCCAGCGGGGACAGGGTAGCGTGTGGCTACACCTTC